This T cell receptor (beta chain) was captured in a study of pediatric ulcerative colitis (dated by TCRdb to about 2019). Background for the entire study: Among the ulcerative colitis patients, several had pancolitis and two had left-sided colitis, and histology in every patient was consistent with ulcerative colitis. From nine newly diagnosed, treatment-naive pediatric ulcerative colitis patients and a few non-IBD control children, paired blood and rectal samples were collected. By Pediatric Ulcerative Colitis Activity Index, mild disease was classified in two patients, moderate disease in four and acute severe colitis in three. Broader findings and caveats from the paper: Rectal repertoire features separated controls, mild-moderate and acute severe colitis patients; acute severe colitis showed reduced rectal diversity due to clonal expansions. For technical reasons, substantially fewer templates were yielded by the blood samples of two patients, and these blood samples were excluded from blood-rectal overlap analysis. Significantly higher autologous blood-rectal clonal overlap was found in ulcerative colitis patients than in controls, which suggested increased T cell trafficking to inflamed tissue. Only a few individuals were included in the healthy control group, which was small. T cells from blood may have been included in the rectal pinch biopsies, particularly in patients with overt colitis. Two rectal CDR3 clonotypes turned up in every ulcerative colitis patient but in none of the controls. Repertoires were derived from total lymphocyte DNA, so rare subsets such as regulatory T cells may have patterns not reflected.

Rearranged CDR3 beta regions were amplified from genomic DNA with multiplex V and J primers using the immunoSEQ TRB Survey service. To keep sequencing depth the same across samples, survey-level depth of up to 500,000 reads per sample was applied. Libraries were purified, pooled and sequenced on Illumina technology. Per the source publication's procedure: Productive clonality, sample overlap, pairwise scatters, CDR3 beta length, V/D/J gene usage and productiveness were all assessed with the immunoSEQ online tools. Calculated diversity was defined as the number of unique rearrangements divided by total templates, multiplied by 100, and Shannon and Simpson indices were computed as well. Principal component analysis was performed on Z-score normalized data with the R prcomp function and the ggbiplot package. Morisita's index was used to quantify the clonal overlap between blood and rectum within each subject. The table was pulled from immuneACCESS by TCRdb, which kept in-frame rearrangements only. Such tables lose some clones; where checked, under half of the loss comes from unresolved V genes, and the rest has no known cause. V, J and clone size were drawn from that table, and D and trimming were deduced from the DNA. The sample has about 22,000 clones on record, over 60% of them singletons. The leading ten clones occupy around a sixth of the sample.

Concerning this clone: What this receptor recognizes is not known. No much larger clone is present one base from it, and per-base qualities are unavailable.

From its cysteine to its phenylalanine, the CDR3 spans 13 amino acids. Of the read, only the CDR3 DNA is kept; its 39 bases are in frame from base 1. The V and J ends are trimmed by 2 bases and 10 bases, leaving 14 bases between them. Per the germline V gene, SNHLY is the CDR1 and FYNNEI is the CDR2. During colonoscopy, one to two pinch biopsies were obtained from the rectum for research. Ulcerative colitis patients had received no immunosuppressive medication before the diagnostic colonoscopy. Before DNA was isolated, the rectal biopsies underwent proteinase K digestion. The Wizard kit (Promega) was used to extract genomic DNA from blood and intestinal samples.

The chain joins TRBV2 to TRBJ1-1; there is no confident call for the D gene. Sequencing was performed on gut tissue. The clonotype originates from a boy aged 5-17 years with severe ulcerative colitis. The CDR3 is CASSEKRQTSAFF. In nucleotides, the sequence is TGTGCCAGCAGTGAAAAACGGCAGACGTCAGCTTTCTTT. The variable domain in full, with residues beyond the CDR3 obtained from the reference TRBV2 and TRBJ1-1 genes, is EPEVTQTPSHQVTQMGQEVILRCVPISNHLYFYWYRQILGQKVEFLVSFYNNEISEKSEIFDDQFSVERPDGSNFTLKIRSTKLEDSAMYFCASSEKRQTSAFFGQGTRLTVV.